The 31 T cell receptor beta chains in this list originate from one sample, sequenced in a study of lymphopenia after photon versus proton radiotherapy. Repertoires were generated with immunoSEQ multiplex PCR, while TCRdb's copy carries only in-frame clones and drops some. The table has around 24,000 clones, roughly 85% seen once. The sequencing used peripheral blood, collected from a patient treated with photon-based radiotherapy. The receptors come from a man aged 25-40 years with gastric cancer.

This chain joins TRBV25-1 and TRBJ2-1; D may be TRBD2 (5 bases). Germline V gives CDR1 MGHDK, CDR2 SYGVNS. CDR3 length: 11 amino acids. Between the trimmed V and J ends, which lost 6 bases and 8 bases, there was a span of 8 bases. DNA for the CDR3: TGTGCCAGCAGAAGAGGGTATGAGCAGTTCTTC. The encoded protein is CASRRGYEQFF.

The rearrangement links TRBV2 to TRBJ2-1; 8 nucleotides align to TRBD2. J was trimmed by 8 bases and V by 10 bases; bases with no gene match: 13. The CDR3 extends over 14 amino acids. The germline V gene encodes CDR1 SNHLY and CDR2 FYNNEI. CDR3 in amino acids: CATLRDGGAHEQFF. CDR3 bases: TGTGCCACCCTCCGTGACGGGGGGGCCCATGAGCAGTTCTTC.

To note about this clone: The sample has other DNA sequences that encode this CDR3 too. The chain employs TRBV2 and TRBJ2-1; the D gene is possibly TRBD2 (7 bases). V dropped 2 bases and J dropped 4 bases, with 12 bases sitting between them. Germline CDR1 SNHLY, CDR2 FYNNEI. CDR3 length equals 15 residues. As DNA, the CDR3 is TGTGCCAGCAGTGAAAGGGCGGGGGCTTACAATGAGCAGTTCTTC. It yields the protein CASSERAGAYNEQFF.

This clone has just a few counts. The V call is TRBV4-2, the J call TRBJ1-1; D remains unclear. CDR3 size: 14 residues. Trimming removed 0 bases from V and 4 bases from J, with 9 bases in between. CDR1 and CDR2 (germline): LGHNA, YNFKEQ. The DNA for the CDR3 is TGTGCCAGCAGCCAAGATCGGAGCGGCACTGAAGCTTTCTTT. Translated: CASSQDRSGTEAFF.

The chain joins TRBV6-9 to TRBJ1-2; D is possibly TRBD1 (6 bases). The CDR3 consists of 15 residues. The V end was cut by 6 bases, the J end by 8 bases, with 22 bases between. The germline gives CDR1 MNHGY, CDR2 SVAAGI. DNA for the CDR3: TGTGCCAGCAGGTTGTTAGGGGGGGCCGCGGAAGGCTACACCTTC. Protein: CASRLLGGAAEGYTF.

The V gene is TRBV6-4, the J gene TRBJ2-2, with TRBD1 as a possible D gene (5 bases). Looked up from germline, CDR1 is MRHNA and CDR2 is SNTAGT. This CDR3 contains 14 residues. V was clipped by 7 bases and J by 0 bases, with 9 bases between them. CDR3 in DNA: TGTGCCAGCAAAGCAGGGTCGAACACCGGGGAGCTGTTTTTT. It is translated as CASKAGSNTGELFF.

The V and J genes are TRBV7-3 and TRBJ2-1, with 13 bases that match TRBD2. Germline values: CDR1 SGHTA, CDR2 FQGTGA. The CDR3 runs 19 residues. V trimming: 5 bases; J trimming: 0 bases; junction bases outside the gene matches: 10. CDR3 sequence: CASSPTGTSGASSYNEQFF. For the CDR3, the DNA is TGTGCCAGCAGCCCAACCGGGACTAGCGGGGCCAGCTCCTACAATGAGCAGTTCTTC.

V gene TRBV19 combines with J gene TRBJ2-7; TRBD2 matches at 9 bases. Losses at the gene ends were 1 base for V and 3 bases for J; bases not matched to a gene: 1. There are 14 residues in the CDR3. Germline values: CDR1 LNHDA, CDR2 SQIVND (reference sequence). The CDR3 region is CASSIVSGSYEQYF. CDR3 DNA sequence: TGTGCCAGTAGTATAGTTAGCGGGAGCTACGAGCAGTACTTC.

The V call is TRBV5-6, the J call TRBJ2-3; no reliable D call. Per germline, CDR1 SGHDT and CDR2 YYEEEE. The CDR3 is made up of 15 amino acids. V was cut by 3 bases and J by 1 base, with 12 bases left in between. CDR3 protein: CASSSISPGTDTQYF. The CDR3 nucleotides read TGTGCCAGCAGCTCCATTTCCCCGGGCACAGATACGCAGTATTTT.

The chain uses TRBV7-9 and TRBJ1-2, with 11 bases that match TRBD1. The CDR3 runs to 14 residues. Germline V gene lookup returns CDR1 SEHNR and CDR2 FQNEAQ (reference sequence). V was pared by 5 bases and J by 8 bases, with 7 bases of the junction left unmatched. The CDR3 loop is CASSQSGTGGGYTF. The CDR3 DNA follows: TGTGCCAGCAGCCAAAGTGGGACAGGGGGAGGCTACACCTTC.

The gene calls are TRBV11-3 and TRBJ1-1, with TRBD1 as a possible D gene (5 bases). The CDR3 loop spans 15 amino acids. Trimming stripped 6 bases from V and 4 bases from J, with 18 bases between. Looked up from germline, CDR1 is SGHNT and CDR2 is YENEEA. This CDR3 reads CASSPNRQPGTEAFF. The CDR3 nucleotides are TGTGCCAGCAGTCCTAATCGACAGCCCGGCACTGAAGCTTTCTTT.

This sequence joins TRBV5-1 and TRBJ2-5; unclear D gene. V was pared by 3 bases and J by 1 base, with 4 bases between. This CDR3 contains 12 residues. Germline CDR1 SGHRS, CDR2 YFSETQ. DNA for the CDR3: TGCGCCAGCAGCTCATCCCAAGAGACCCAGTACTTC. Its translation: CASSSSQETQYF.

This clone was counted a single time. V and J are TRBV11-3 and TRBJ1-5; D may be TRBD1 (5 bases). The germline V gene has CDR1 SGHNT and CDR2 YENEEA. The CDR3 is 15 amino acids. V lost 2 bases, J lost 6 bases, and 14 bases lay in between. In DNA, the CDR3 is TGTGCCAGCAGCTTACAGGGAAGTCTCACTCAGCCCCAGCATTTT. Translated, it gives CASSLQGSLTQPQHF. The full variable domain, rest sourced from reference TRBV11-3 and TRBJ1-5, is EAGVVQSPRYKIIEKKQPVAFWCNPISGHNTLYWYLQNLGQGPELLIRYENEEAVDDSQLPKDRFSAERLKGVDSTLKIQPAELGDSAVYLCASSLQGSLTQPQHFGDGTRLSIL.

The chain employs TRBV4-2 and TRBJ1-5, with D unresolved. CDR1 and CDR2 from the germline V gene are LGHNA and YNFKEQ. The CDR3 has 14 amino acids. Trimming stripped 1 base from V and 7 bases from J, with 11 bases between. The CDR3 region has the DNA TGTGCCAGCAGCCAAGGAATGGGAAGGCAGCCCCAGCATTTT. This gives the protein CASSQGMGRQPQHF.

The chain uses TRBV7-2 and TRBJ2-5, with 7 bases lining up with TRBD1. V shed 5 bases and J 5 bases; nucleotides not matched to a gene: 5. In germline, CDR1 is SGHTA, CDR2 FQGNSA. The CDR3 runs 13 residues. The CDR3 coding sequence is TGTGCCAGCAGCGTGACAGGGCAGGAGACCCAGTACTTC. As protein: CASSVTGQETQYF. The variable domain in full, completed from reference TRBV7-2 and TRBJ2-5, reads GAGVSQSPSNKVTEKGKDVELRCDPISGHTALYWYRQSLGQGLEFLIYFQGNSAPDKSGLPSDRFSAERTGGSVSTLTIQRTQQEDSAVYLCASSVTGQETQYFGPGTRLLVL.

The CDR3 nucleotides are TGTGCCAGCAGTTCTCCCCTCCCGGGGCAAGAGACCCAGTACTTC. Residues: CASSSPLPGQETQYF. The chain joins TRBV6-5 to TRBJ2-5, with a possible D match to TRBD2 (5 bases). The germline CDR1 and CDR2 sequences are MNHEY and SVGAGI. The length of the CDR3 is 15 residues. Trimming shortened V by 4 bases and J by 2 bases, and 14 bases separated the two germline ends.

This chain joins TRBV10-1 and TRBJ2-3; D is unclear. The ends were cut back, 6 bases at V and 6 bases at J, with 13 bases in the middle. Germline V gene sequence: CDR1 WNHNN, CDR2 SYGVQD (reference sequence). The CDR3 totals 13 residues. The CDR3 bases are TGCGCCAGCAGCTTAAGCCTAGGTGATACGCAGTATTTT. It encodes CASSLSLGDTQYF.

This clone was detected only a few times. The chain couples TRBV6-1 to TRBJ2-7; a weak D match, TRBD1 (6 bases). CDR3 length equals 13 residues. Germline CDR1 MNHNS, CDR2 SASEGT. V was trimmed by 4 bases and J by 2 bases, leaving 9 bases between them. CDR3 in DNA: TGTGCCAGCAGTGGACAGGCCACCTACGAGCAGTACTTC. It yields the protein CASSGQATYEQYF.

The chain is built from TRBV7-8 and TRBJ1-2; no definite D call. Per the germline V gene, CDR1 is SGHVS and CDR2 is FQNEAQ. With 5 bases removed from V and 3 bases from J, the gap between germline ends came to 10 bases. The CDR3 totals 13 residues. CDR3 sequence reads: CASSPDRDYGYTF. DNA for the CDR3: TGTGCCAGCAGCCCGGACCGAGACTATGGCTACACCTTC.

J is TRBJ1-4 and V is TRBV28; D remains unclear. Trimming removed 5 bases at V and 0 bases at J, with 10 bases between. CDR3 length: 15 amino acids. CDR1 MDHEN and CDR2 SYDVKM come from the germline V gene. The CDR3 coding sequence is TGTGCCAGCAGTCGTTATGAGGCAACTAATGAAAAACTGTTTTTT. Protein product: CASSRYEATNEKLFF.

This clone was counted once. This chain joins TRBV5-8 and TRBJ2-7; the D gene is possibly TRBD1 (6 bases). The V gene's germline CDR1 is SGHTS and CDR2 YDEGEE. Trimming removed 4 bases from V and 1 base from J, with 21 bases in between. The CDR3 runs 17 residues. CDR3 nucleotides: TGTGCCAGCAGCCCAACCCCTAGTCGGCAGGGGTCCTACGAGCAGTACTTC. It is translated as CASSPTPSRQGSYEQYF.

This clone has a single count. The gene calls are TRBV4-1 and TRBJ2-5; weak D call: TRBD2 (6 bases). This CDR3 region has 15 residues. Trimming removed 3 bases from V and 2 bases from J, with 13 bases in between. Germline values: CDR1 MGHRA, CDR2 YSYEKL. The CDR3 coding sequence is TGCGCCAGCAGCCAGGCCCGGGCGGGACAAGAGACCCAGTACTTC. Translating gives CASSQARAGQETQYF.

The rearrangement links TRBV14 to TRBJ2-1; 8 nucleotides align to TRBD2. J was trimmed by 6 bases and V by 4 bases; bases with no gene match: 5. The CDR3 is made up of 14 amino acids. Per the germline V gene, CDR1 is SGHDN and CDR2 is FVKESK. Here the CDR3 reads CASSLAGLINEQFF. CDR3 DNA sequence: TGTGCCAGCAGCCTAGCGGGGTTGATCAATGAGCAGTTCTTC.

The J gene is TRBJ1-3, the V gene TRBV4-2, with D possibly TRBD1 on 6 matching bases. The CDR3 runs to 16 residues. V was trimmed by 2 bases and J by 0 bases, leaving 11 bases between them. Germline V gives CDR1 LGHNA, CDR2 YNFKEQ. CDR3 in amino acids: CASSQSSDSSGNTIYF. The CDR3 DNA sequence: TGTGCCAGCAGCCAATCCTCGGACAGCTCTGGAAACACCATATATTTT.

The V call is TRBV7-3, the J call TRBJ1-1; 11 nucleotides align to TRBD1. Germline CDR1 is SGHTA and CDR2 is FQGTGA. This CDR3 is 15 amino acids long. The trim removed 2 bases at V and 5 bases at J, leaving 4 bases unmatched. The CDR3 DNA follows: TGTGCCAGCAGCTTAGAGGGACAGGGGGTTACTGAAGCTTTCTTT. It codes for CASSLEGQGVTEAFF.

The chain joins TRBV12-5 to TRBJ2-7, with D tentatively TRBD2 (6 bases). Germline CDR1 LGHNT, CDR2 FRNRAP. Deletions cut 1 base from V and 1 base from J, with 11 bases between. CDR3 size: 15 residues. CDR3 in amino acids: CASGLDEGLSYEQYF. The DNA for the CDR3 is TGTGCTAGTGGTTTGGATGAGGGACTTTCCTACGAGCAGTACTTC.

The rearrangement uses TRBV7-9 and TRBJ2-5, with D perhaps given as TRBD1 or TRBD2 (6 bases each). V was trimmed by 4 bases and J by 1 base, leaving 7 bases between them. The CDR3 sequence is 13 residues long. Germline values: CDR1 SEHNR, CDR2 FQNEAQ (reference sequence). CDR3 amino acids: CASSWGAQETQYF. CDR3 in DNA: TGTGCCAGCAGCTGGGGGGCCCAAGAGACCCAGTACTTC.

Here the CDR3 DNA reads TGCAGCGTGATCGGACAGGGGGCCGGTAACTATGGCTACACCTTC. Translated: CSVIGQGAGNYGYTF. The rearrangement joins TRBV29-1 to TRBJ1-2; 11 bases are a match to TRBD1. The CDR3 consists of 15 residues. Looked up from germline, CDR1 is SQVTM and CDR2 is ANQGSEA. Unmatched junction bases numbered 7, after V lost 6 bases and J lost 1 base.

The gene calls are TRBV4-3 and TRBJ2-7; the match to TRBD2 covers 11 bases. This CDR3 has 17 amino acids. J lost 3 bases, V lost 4 bases, and 11 bases had no gene match. Germline V gives CDR1 LGHNA, CDR2 YSLEER. The CDR3 spells CASSPMVAGGPNYEQYF. CDR3 nucleotides: TGCGCCAGCAGCCCAATGGTAGCGGGAGGGCCTAACTACGAGCAGTACTTC.

This chain links TRBV6-5 with TRBJ2-7; TRBD2 aligns across 7 bases. The CDR3 is made up of 15 amino acids. The V segment lost 0 bases and the J segment 4 bases; nucleotides outside the gene matches: 6. Germline CDR1 MNHEY, CDR2 SVGAGI. The CDR3 DNA sequence: TGTGCCAGCAGTTACTCGGGGGGGGAGAGTTACGAGCAGTACTTC. This sequence encodes CASSYSGGESYEQYF.

V gene TRBV12-5 combines with J gene TRBJ2-1; D call uncertain. Between the trimmed V and J ends, which lost 3 bases and 2 bases, there was a span of 11 bases. CDR1 is LGHNT and CDR2 is FRNRAP in the germline V gene. CDR3 length equals 15 residues. CDR3 residues: CASGFSVAPYNEQFF. As DNA, the CDR3 is TGTGCTAGTGGTTTCAGCGTAGCCCCCTACAATGAGCAGTTCTTC. The full variable domain, its missing parts supplied by reference TRBV12-5 and TRBJ2-1, is DARVTQTPRHKVTEMGQEVTMRCQPILGHNTVFWYRQTMMQGLELLAYFRNRAPLDDSGMPKDRFSAEMPDATLATLKIQPSEPRDSAVYFCASGFSVAPYNEQFFGPGTRLTVL.